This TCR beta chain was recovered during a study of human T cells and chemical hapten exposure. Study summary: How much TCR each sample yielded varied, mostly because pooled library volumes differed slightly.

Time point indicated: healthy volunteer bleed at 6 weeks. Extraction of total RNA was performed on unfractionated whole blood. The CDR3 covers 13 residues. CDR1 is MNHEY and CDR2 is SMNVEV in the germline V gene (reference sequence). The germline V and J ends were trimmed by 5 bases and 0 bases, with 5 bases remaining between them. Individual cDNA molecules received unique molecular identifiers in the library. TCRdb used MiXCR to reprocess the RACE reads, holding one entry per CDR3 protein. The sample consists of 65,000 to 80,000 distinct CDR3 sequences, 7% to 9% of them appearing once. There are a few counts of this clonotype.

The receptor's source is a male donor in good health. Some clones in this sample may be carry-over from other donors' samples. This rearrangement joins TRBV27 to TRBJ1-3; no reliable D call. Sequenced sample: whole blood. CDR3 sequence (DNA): TGTGCCAGCAGTCCCCGCTCTGGAAACACCATATATTTT. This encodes CASSPRSGNTIYF.